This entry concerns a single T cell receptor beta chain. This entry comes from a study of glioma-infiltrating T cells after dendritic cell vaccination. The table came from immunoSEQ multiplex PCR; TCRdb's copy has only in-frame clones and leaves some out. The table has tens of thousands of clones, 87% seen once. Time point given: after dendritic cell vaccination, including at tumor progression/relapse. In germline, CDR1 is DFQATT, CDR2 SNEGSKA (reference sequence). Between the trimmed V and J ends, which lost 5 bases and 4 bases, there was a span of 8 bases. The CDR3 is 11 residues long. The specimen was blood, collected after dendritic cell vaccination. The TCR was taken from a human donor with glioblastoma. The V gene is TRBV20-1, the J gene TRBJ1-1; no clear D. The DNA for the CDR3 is TGCAGTGCTCCCGAGCGCACTGAAGCTTTCTTT. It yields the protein CSAPERTEAFF.